This T cell receptor (beta chain) was identified in a study of T cell repertoires in cytomegalovirus infection (dated by TCRdb to 2018 to 2020). Describing the broader study: Because public TCR beta signatures pointed to carriage of CMV infection together with the matching HLA type, the HLA type of each donor mattered for the analysis.

General study outcomes and caveats: The ex vivo response was dominated by HLA-C-restricted CMV-specific TCR beta clonotypes, which also provided the single most frequent clonotype in two of eight donors. Carriers of CMV infection plus the relevant HLA type were discriminated by the cumulative frequency of public TCR beta family members in the study cohort and in an independent approximately 360-donor cohort.

Trimming removed 0 bases from V and 5 bases from J; the gene matches leave 10 bases unexplained. According to the germline V gene, CDR1 reads KGHDR and CDR2 reads SFDVKD. Reading from cysteine to phenylalanine, the CDR3 counts 18 amino acids. Left in the record is the CDR3 DNA by itself, 54 bases read in frame from the first base. These reads were obtained on an Illumina HiSeq 1500. TCRdb reran the public reads through fastp at Q25 and MiXCR, keeping productive beta chains. All rows with the same CDR3 protein become a single entry with the most common DNA and genes. This sample comprises about 530,000 distinct CDR3 sequences, 26% of them detected only once. Roughly an eighth of the sample is held by the ten biggest clonotypes. The sample holds a few counts of this clonotype. Which antigen it targets is not known. It has no much larger one-base neighbor in the sample; base qualities were not kept.

Sequenced sample: PBMCs. The V gene is TRBV24-1 and the J gene is TRBJ2-5, with TRBD2 matching 11 junction bases. The source of this sequence is a human donor in good health (CMV status not recorded). Some clones in this sample may be carry-over from other donors' samples. DNA sequence: TGTGCCACCAGTGATTTGGGGGGGACTAGCGGAGAAGGGGAGACCCAGTACTTC. Its protein product is CATSDLGGTSGEGETQYF.